The 24 T cell receptor beta chains below all came from one sample that was sequenced in a study of OX40 agonist ivuxolimab in advanced cancers. Repertoires were generated with immunoSEQ multiplex PCR, while TCRdb's copy carries only in-frame clones and drops some. The sample holds about 67,000 clones; approximately 89% are singletons and the top ten take about 13%. Sequenced material: CD4+ or CD8+ T cells sorted from blood, taken in a trial of the OX40 agonist ivuxolimab. Receptor source: an adult with an advanced solid tumor such as melanoma, head and neck, liver or kidney cancer.

The chain combines TRBV28 with TRBJ1-2; 8 nucleotides agree with TRBD1. Germline V lookup: CDR1 MDHEN, CDR2 SYDVKM. After removal of 1 base from V and 5 bases from J, the junction contained 9 bases not matched to a gene. The CDR3 contains 16 residues. The CDR3 sequence: CASSLYHLTGEYGYTF. CDR3 DNA: TGTGCCAGCAGTTTATACCACCTGACAGGGGAGTATGGCTACACCTTC.

The chain couples TRBV11-3 to TRBJ2-5; no clear D gene. This CDR3 is 12 amino acids long. The germline gives CDR1 SGHNT, CDR2 YENEEA. V was trimmed by 2 bases and J by 3 bases, leaving 4 bases between them. CDR3 in amino acids: CASSLSEETQYF. In DNA form, the CDR3 reads TGTGCCAGCAGCTTATCTGAAGAGACCCAGTACTTC.

This rearrangement joins TRBV7-3 to TRBJ2-1, with 8 bases fitting TRBD2. This CDR3 is 13 amino acids long. Germline trimming cut 1 base from V and 7 bases from J; bases unmatched to any gene: 0. Per the germline V gene, CDR1 is SGHTA and CDR2 is FQGTGA. This chain's CDR3 is CASSLSGRNEQFF. Written as DNA, the CDR3 is TGTGCCAGCAGCTTAAGCGGGAGGAATGAGCAGTTCTTC.

This clone was counted once. The chain is built from TRBV5-8 and TRBJ2-2, with 14 bases identical to TRBD2. CDR3 length: 17 amino acids. CDR1 SGHTS and CDR2 YDEGEE come from the germline V gene. V dropped 4 bases and J dropped 3; count of bases not matched to a gene: 5. CDR3 region: CASSTGLAGDHTGELFF. DNA for the CDR3: TGTGCCAGCAGCACGGGACTAGCGGGAGACCACACCGGGGAGCTGTTTTTT.

This chain joins TRBV6-1 and TRBJ2-7; no clear D. Trimming pared 1 base from V and 1 base from J, leaving 17 bases between. This CDR3 region has 17 residues. Germline values: CDR1 MNHNS, CDR2 SASEGT. The CDR3 reads CASSEGLEKTLSYEQYF. The DNA of the CDR3 is TGTGCCAGCAGTGAAGGACTTGAGAAGACGCTGTCCTACGAGCAGTACTTC.

The rearrangement uses TRBV19 and TRBJ2-7; D may be TRBD2 (5 bases). Trimming removed 2 bases at V and 4 bases at J, with 15 bases between. The CDR3 totals 15 residues. Germline CDR1 reads LNHDA; CDR2 reads SQIVND (reference sequence). The CDR3 loop reads CASSISSGLSYEQYF. DNA for the CDR3: TGTGCCAGTAGTATATCCAGCGGACTCTCTTACGAGCAGTACTTC.

The V gene is TRBV4-1, the J gene TRBJ1-2, with no clear D. Germline V gives CDR1 MGHRA, CDR2 YSYEKL. Trimming stripped 1 base from V and 3 bases from J, with 12 bases between. CDR3 length: 15 residues. CDR3 nucleotide sequence: TGCGCCAGCAGCCAAGCGCCGGAGAGTTACTATGGCTACACCTTC. This translates into CASSQAPESYYGYTF.

The chain combines TRBV29-1 with TRBJ2-7; TRBD1 might be the D (6 bases). The length of the CDR3 is 13 residues. V shed 3 bases and J shed 12 bases, with 21 bases lying between them. Germline V gives CDR1 SQVTM, CDR2 ANQGSEA. The CDR3 nucleotides read TGCAGCGTTGACGATCAGGGGATGGGTCCTCTGTACTTC. As protein: CSVDDQGMGPLYF.

This clone was recorded once. The chain recombines TRBV7-9 with TRBJ2-5; TRBD2 matches 14 bases. Near its end, the DNA agrees better with TRBJ2-7, so the J call may be wrong. Germline V lookup: CDR1 SEHNR, CDR2 FQNEAQ (reference sequence). CDR3 length: 15 residues. CDR3 in DNA: TGTGCCAGCATCCCACCCGGGACTAGCGGGAGCGAGCAGTACTTC. As protein: CASIPPGTSGSEQYF.

This clone has a single count. This chain uses TRBV6-1 with TRBJ2-1; weak D call: TRBD2 (5 bases). The V end was cut by 2 bases, the J end by 5 bases, with 10 bases between. Germline CDR1 is MNHNS and CDR2 is SASEGT. The CDR3 runs to 14 residues. In nucleotides, the CDR3 is TGTGCCAGCAGTGAAAGCCGAGCGGACAATGAGCAGTTCTTC. Translation gives CASSESRADNEQFF.

This clone has a handful of counts. CDR3: CAISESYRGNGNTEAFF. The CDR3 DNA reads as TGTGCCATCAGTGAGTCCTACAGGGGGAATGGGAACACTGAAGCTTTCTTT. The chain links TRBV10-3 to TRBJ1-1; 8 bases line up with TRBD1. Unmatched junction bases numbered 7, after V lost 0 bases and J lost 1 base. Germline CDR1 ENHRY, CDR2 SYGVKD. This CDR3 has 17 amino acids.

The chain has TRBV19 and TRBJ2-7; tentative D call: TRBD1 (6 bases). With 1 base removed from V and 2 bases from J, the gap between germline ends came to 9 bases. The germline V gene has CDR1 LNHDA and CDR2 SQIVND (reference sequence). This CDR3 is built from 14 residues. CDR3 coding DNA: TGTGCCAGTAGTATAGCAAAGGGGGCCTACGAGCAGTACTTC. Encoded protein: CASSIAKGAYEQYF.

The chain has TRBV6-1 and TRBJ2-7; 8 nucleotides align to TRBD1. Germline trimming cut 2 bases from V and 4 bases from J; bases unmatched to any gene: 13. The CDR3 spans 17 residues. Germline loops: CDR1 MNHNS, CDR2 SASEGT. The DNA of the CDR3 is TGTGCCAGCAGTGAACCAGGACAGGGCCAGGGGTATTACGAGCAGTACTTC. This translates into CASSEPGQGQGYYEQYF.

V gene TRBV10-3 combines with J gene TRBJ1-3; maybe TRBD1 (6 bases). V was trimmed by 5 bases and J by 2 bases, leaving 7 bases between them. There are 13 residues in the CDR3. Germline CDR1 and CDR2: ENHRY and SYGVKD. DNA for the CDR3: TGTGCCATCAGTACAGGGACTGGAAACACCATATATTTT. This sequence encodes CAISTGTGNTIYF.

This chain's CDR3 is CASSPAGSGGGETQYF. The CDR3 bases are TGTGCCAGCAGCCCCGCGGGTAGCGGAGGGGGAGAGACCCAGTACTTC. This chain connects TRBV5-8 to TRBJ2-5, with D perhaps assigned TRBD1 or TRBD2 (6 bases each). Germline CDR1 is SGHTS and CDR2 is YDEGEE. V dropped 4 bases and J dropped 4 bases, with 20 bases sitting between them. This CDR3 has 16 residues.

The rearrangement joins TRBV7-6 to TRBJ2-1, with 8 bases aligning to TRBD1. This CDR3 region has 15 residues. Germline V gene sequence: CDR1 SGHVS, CDR2 FNYEAQ. The ends lost 5 bases at V and 8 bases at J; junction bases unmatched: 11. CDR3 loop: CASSGRGRGLDEQFF. The CDR3 bases are TGTGCCAGCAGCGGTCGAGGCAGGGGGCTTGATGAGCAGTTCTTC.

Comments on this clone: The limits of the CDR3 on the DNA are not certain, so only TCRdb's listed CDR3 is given. This sequence joins TRBV5-6 and TRBJ2-1. Including both end residues, the CDR3 is 16 amino acids long. CDR1 and CDR2 (germline): SGHDT, YYEEEE. The CDR3 region is CASSLEFWRGDGEQFF.

The chain carries TRBV15 and TRBJ1-2; D uncertain. CDR3 length: 16 residues. V dropped 5 bases and J dropped 4 bases, with 20 bases sitting between them. Germline-derived CDR1 and CDR2 are LNHNV and YYDKDF (reference sequence). CDR3 DNA sequence: TGTGCCACCAGCCCTGAATCCGAGGCCCGGCCCTATGGCTACACCTTC. Encoded protein: CATSPESEARPYGYTF.

The V gene is TRBV29-1, the J gene TRBJ1-2; 8 bases are shared with TRBD1. With 1 base clipped from V and 6 bases from J, the junction kept 4 bases outside the gene matches. The germline gives CDR1 SQVTM, CDR2 ANQGSEA. This CDR3 region has 13 residues. The CDR3 is CSVEGRGRNGYTF. Written as DNA, the CDR3 is TGCAGCGTTGAAGGCAGGGGGCGCAATGGCTACACCTTC.

J is TRBJ2-3 and V is TRBV7-2, with D unclear. V lost 3 bases, J lost 5 bases, and 9 bases lay in between. The CDR3 runs 13 residues. CDR1 is SGHTA and CDR2 is FQGNSA in the germline V gene. The CDR3 sequence is CASSFLGKDTQYF. CDR3 nucleotides: TGTGCCAGCAGCTTTTTGGGCAAAGATACGCAGTATTTT.

The V gene is TRBV27, the J gene TRBJ2-7; TRBD1 is a possible D gene (5 bases). The CDR3 length is 13 residues. The germline V gene encodes CDR1 MNHEY and CDR2 SMNVEV (reference sequence). V was shortened by 3 bases and J by 6 bases, with 12 bases between the two germline ends. As DNA, the CDR3 is TGTGCCAGCAGTTTGACAGATACCCGCGAGCAGTACTTC. This translates into CASSLTDTREQYF.

This clone was observed a handful of times. J is TRBJ1-1 and V is TRBV2, with no clear D. The CDR3 contains 14 residues. Trimming took 1 base from V and 0 from J, leaving 6 bases between them. CDR1 is SNHLY, CDR2 FYNNEI, per germline. The CDR3 here is CASSEERVNTEAFF. The CDR3 nucleotides are TGTGCCAGCAGTGAAGAGAGGGTGAACACTGAAGCTTTCTTT.

This clone appeared once. This CDR3 is also generated by other DNA sequences in the sample. The chain employs TRBV5-1 and TRBJ2-5, with unresolved D. The CDR3 is 13 residues long. V dropped 4 bases and J dropped 2 bases, with 9 bases sitting between them. Germline loops: CDR1 SGHRS, CDR2 YFSETQ. The CDR3 region has the DNA TGCGCCAGCAGCCTCGGGCCACAAGAGACCCAGTACTTC. It specifies CASSLGPQETQYF.

The chain recombines TRBV5-8 with TRBJ2-2, with D possibly matching TRBD1 (5 bases). V shed 1 base and J shed 0 bases, with 7 bases lying between them. The CDR3 has 15 residues. Per the germline V gene, CDR1 is SGHTS and CDR2 is YDEGEE. CDR3 DNA: TGTGCCAGCAGCTTGTCACAGGCGAACACCGGGGAGCTGTTTTTT. It yields the protein CASSLSQANTGELFF.